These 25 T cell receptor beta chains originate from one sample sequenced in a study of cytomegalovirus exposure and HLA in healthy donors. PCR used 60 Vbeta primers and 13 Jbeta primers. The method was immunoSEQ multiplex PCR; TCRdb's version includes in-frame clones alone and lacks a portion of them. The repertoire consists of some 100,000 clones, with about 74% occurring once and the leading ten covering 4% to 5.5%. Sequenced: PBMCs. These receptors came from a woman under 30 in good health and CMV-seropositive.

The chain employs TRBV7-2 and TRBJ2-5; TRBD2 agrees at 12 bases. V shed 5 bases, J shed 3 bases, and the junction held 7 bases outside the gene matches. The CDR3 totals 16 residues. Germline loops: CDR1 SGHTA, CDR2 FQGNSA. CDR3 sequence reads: CASSPRLAGEKETQYF. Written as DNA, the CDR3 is TGTGCCAGCAGCCCCCGACTAGCGGGGGAAAAAGAGACCCAGTACTTC.

CDR3 coding DNA: TGTGCCAGCAGCCCTCACGGACAGCTGAACTATGGCTACACCTTC. Translated: CASSPHGQLNYGYTF. The chain recombines TRBV5-5 with TRBJ1-2, with D perhaps TRBD1 (6 bases). V was pared by 4 bases and J by 2 bases, with 15 bases between. The CDR3 is 15 amino acids. The germline V gene has CDR1 SGHKS and CDR2 YYEKEE (reference sequence).

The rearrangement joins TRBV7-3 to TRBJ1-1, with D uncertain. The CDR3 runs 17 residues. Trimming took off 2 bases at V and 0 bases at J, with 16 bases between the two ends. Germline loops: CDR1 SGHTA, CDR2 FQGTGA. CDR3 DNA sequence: TGTGCCAGCAGCTTAGCATGGAGGGCGTTCATGAACACTGAAGCTTTCTTT. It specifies CASSLAWRAFMNTEAFF.

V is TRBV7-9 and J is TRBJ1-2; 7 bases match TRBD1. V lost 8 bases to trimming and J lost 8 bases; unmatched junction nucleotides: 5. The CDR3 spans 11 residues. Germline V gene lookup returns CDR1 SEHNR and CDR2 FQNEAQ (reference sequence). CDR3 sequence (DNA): TGTGCCAGCCAGGAGGGGGCCGGCTACACCTTC. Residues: CASQEGAGYTF.

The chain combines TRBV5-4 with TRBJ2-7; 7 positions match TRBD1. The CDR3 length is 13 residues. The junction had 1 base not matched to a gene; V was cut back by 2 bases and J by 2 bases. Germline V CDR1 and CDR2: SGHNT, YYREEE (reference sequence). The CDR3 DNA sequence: TGTGCCAGCAGCTTTACAGGGGCCTACGAGCAGTACTTC. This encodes CASSFTGAYEQYF.

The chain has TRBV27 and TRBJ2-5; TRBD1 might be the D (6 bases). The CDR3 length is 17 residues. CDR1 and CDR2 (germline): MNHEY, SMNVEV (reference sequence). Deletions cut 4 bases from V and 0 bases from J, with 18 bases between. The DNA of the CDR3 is TGTGCCAGCAGTTCCGTTACAGGGAATTACCACCAAGAGACCCAGTACTTC. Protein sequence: CASSSVTGNYHQETQYF.

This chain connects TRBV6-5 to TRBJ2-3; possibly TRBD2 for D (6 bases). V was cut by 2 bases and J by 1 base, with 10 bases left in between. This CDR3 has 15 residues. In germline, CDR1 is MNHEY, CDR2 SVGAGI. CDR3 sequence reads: CASSYDSGGTDTQYF. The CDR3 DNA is TGTGCCAGCAGTTACGACTCGGGGGGCACAGATACGCAGTATTTT.

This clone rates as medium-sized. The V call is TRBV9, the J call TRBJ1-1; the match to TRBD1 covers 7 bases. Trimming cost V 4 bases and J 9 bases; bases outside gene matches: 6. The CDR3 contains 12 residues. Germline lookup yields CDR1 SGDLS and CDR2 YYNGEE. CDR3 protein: CASSSRQGKAFF. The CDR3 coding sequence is TGTGCCAGCAGCAGCCGACAGGGAAAAGCTTTCTTT.

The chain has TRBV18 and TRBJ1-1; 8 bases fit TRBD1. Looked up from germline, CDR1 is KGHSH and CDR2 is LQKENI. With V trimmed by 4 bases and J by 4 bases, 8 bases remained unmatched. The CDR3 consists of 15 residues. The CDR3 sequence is CASSQDRDGGTEAFF. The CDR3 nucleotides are TGTGCCAGCTCACAGGACAGGGACGGTGGCACTGAAGCTTTCTTT. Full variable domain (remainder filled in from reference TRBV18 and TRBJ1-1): NAGVMQNPRHLVRRRGQEARLRCSPMKGHSHVYWYRQLPEEGLKFMVYLQKENIIDESGMPKERFSAEFPKEGPSILRIQQVVRGDSAAYFCASSQDRDGGTEAFFGQGTRLTVV.

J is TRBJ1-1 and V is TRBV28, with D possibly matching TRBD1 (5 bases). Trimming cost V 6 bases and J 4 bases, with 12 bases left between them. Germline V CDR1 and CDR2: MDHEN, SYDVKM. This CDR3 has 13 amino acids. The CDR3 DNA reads TGTGCCAGCAGGCGACAGAAAGCCACTGAAGCTTTCTTT. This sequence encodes CASRRQKATEAFF.

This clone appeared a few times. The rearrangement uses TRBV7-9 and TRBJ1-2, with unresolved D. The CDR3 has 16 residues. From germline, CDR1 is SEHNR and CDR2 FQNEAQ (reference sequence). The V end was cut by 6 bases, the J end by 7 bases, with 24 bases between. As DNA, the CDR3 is TGTGCCAGCAGACATACCTCAGGCGACCTCTCCACTGGCTACACCTTC. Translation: CASRHTSGDLSTGYTF.

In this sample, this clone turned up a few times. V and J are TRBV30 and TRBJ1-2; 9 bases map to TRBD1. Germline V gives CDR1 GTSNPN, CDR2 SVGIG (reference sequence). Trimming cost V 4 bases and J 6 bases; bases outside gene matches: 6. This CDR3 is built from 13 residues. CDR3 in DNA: TGTGCCTGGACGGGACAGGGAGGTGATGGCTACACCTTC. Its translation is CAWTGQGGDGYTF.

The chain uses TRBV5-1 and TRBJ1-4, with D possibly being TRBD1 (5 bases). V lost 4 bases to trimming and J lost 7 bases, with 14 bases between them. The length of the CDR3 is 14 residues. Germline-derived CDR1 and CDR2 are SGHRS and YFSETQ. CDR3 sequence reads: CASSTPGVSEKLFF. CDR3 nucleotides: TGCGCCAGCAGCACGCCGGGGGTTTCTGAAAAACTGTTTTTT.

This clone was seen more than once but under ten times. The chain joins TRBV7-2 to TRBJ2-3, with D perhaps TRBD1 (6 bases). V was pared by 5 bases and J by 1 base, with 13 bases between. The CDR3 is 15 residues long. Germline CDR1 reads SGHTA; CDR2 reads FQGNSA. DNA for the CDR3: TGTGCCAGCAGCCCGGACAGCGGAGGCACAGATACGCAGTATTTT. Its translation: CASSPDSGGTDTQYF.

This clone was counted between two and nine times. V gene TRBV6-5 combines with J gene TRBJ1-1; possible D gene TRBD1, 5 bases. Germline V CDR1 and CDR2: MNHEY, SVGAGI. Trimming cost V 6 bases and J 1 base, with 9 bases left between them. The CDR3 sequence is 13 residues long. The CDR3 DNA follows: TGTGCCAGCAGCAAGACAGCGAACACTGAAGCTTTCTTT. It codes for CASSKTANTEAFF.

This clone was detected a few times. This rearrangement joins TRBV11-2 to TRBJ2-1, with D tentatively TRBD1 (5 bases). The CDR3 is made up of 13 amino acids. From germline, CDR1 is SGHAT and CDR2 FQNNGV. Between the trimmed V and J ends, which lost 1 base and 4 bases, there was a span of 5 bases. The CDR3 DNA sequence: TGTGCCAGCAGCTTAGGACAGTACAATGAGCAGTTCTTC. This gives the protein CASSLGQYNEQFF. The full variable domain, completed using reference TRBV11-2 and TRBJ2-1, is EAGVAQSPRYKIIEKRQSVAFWCNPISGHATLYWYQQILGQGPKLLIQFQNNGVVDDSQLPKDRFSAERLKGVDSTLKIQPAKLEDSAVYLCASSLGQYNEQFFGPGTRLTVL.

CDR3 coding DNA: TGCAGCGTTGGTCCTAGCGTCGGCGATGAGCAGTTCTTC. Translated, it gives CSVGPSVGDEQFF. The chain uses TRBV29-1 and TRBJ2-1; D may be TRBD2 (6 bases). Trimming removed 4 bases at V and 8 bases at J, with 15 bases between. Germline CDR1 reads SQVTM; CDR2 reads ANQGSEA. This CDR3 is built from 13 residues.

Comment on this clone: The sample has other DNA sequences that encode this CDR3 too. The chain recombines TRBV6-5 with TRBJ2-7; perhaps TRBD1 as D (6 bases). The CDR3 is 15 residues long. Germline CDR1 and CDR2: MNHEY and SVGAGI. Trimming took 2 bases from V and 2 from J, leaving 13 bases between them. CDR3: CASSYATGTPYEQYF. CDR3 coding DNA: TGTGCCAGCAGTTACGCAACAGGGACCCCCTACGAGCAGTACTTC.

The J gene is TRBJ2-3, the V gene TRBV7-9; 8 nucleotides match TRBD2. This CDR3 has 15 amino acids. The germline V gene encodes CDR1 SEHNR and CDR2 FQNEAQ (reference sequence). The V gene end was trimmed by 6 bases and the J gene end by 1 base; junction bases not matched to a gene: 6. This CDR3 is CASSLTSVGTDTQYF. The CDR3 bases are TGTGCCAGCAGTCTGACTAGCGTAGGCACAGATACGCAGTATTTT.

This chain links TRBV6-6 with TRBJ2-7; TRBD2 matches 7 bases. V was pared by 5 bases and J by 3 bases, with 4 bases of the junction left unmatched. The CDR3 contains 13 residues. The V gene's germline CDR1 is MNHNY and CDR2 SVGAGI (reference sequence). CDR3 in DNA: TGTGCCAGCAGTACCCCTAGCGGCTACGAGCAGTACTTC. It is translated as CASSTPSGYEQYF.

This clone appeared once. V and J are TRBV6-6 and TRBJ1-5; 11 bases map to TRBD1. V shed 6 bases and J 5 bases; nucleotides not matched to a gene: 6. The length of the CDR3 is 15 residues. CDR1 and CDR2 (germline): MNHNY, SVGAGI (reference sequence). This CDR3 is CASRKWTGGDQPQHF. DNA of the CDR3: TGTGCCAGCAGAAAGTGGACAGGGGGCGATCAGCCCCAGCATTTT.

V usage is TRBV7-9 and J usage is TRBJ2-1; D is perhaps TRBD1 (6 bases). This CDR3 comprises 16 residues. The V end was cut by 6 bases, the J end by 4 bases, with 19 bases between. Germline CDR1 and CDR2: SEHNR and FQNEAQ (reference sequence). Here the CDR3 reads CASSRNRDKAYNEQFF. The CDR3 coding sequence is TGTGCCAGCAGTCGAAACCGGGACAAAGCTTACAATGAGCAGTTCTTC. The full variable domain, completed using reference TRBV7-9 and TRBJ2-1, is DTGVSQNPRHKITKRGQNVTFRCDPISEHNRLYWYRQTLGQGPEFLTYFQNEAQLEKSRLLSDRFSAERPKGSFSTLEIQRTEQGDSAMYLCASSRNRDKAYNEQFFGPGTRLTVL.

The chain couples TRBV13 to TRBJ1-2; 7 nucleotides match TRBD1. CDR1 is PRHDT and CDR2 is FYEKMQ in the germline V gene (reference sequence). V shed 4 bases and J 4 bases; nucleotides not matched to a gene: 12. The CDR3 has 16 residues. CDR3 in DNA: TGTGCCAGCAGCTCTCCTACAGGGGACGGGGGCTATGGCTACACCTTC. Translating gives CASSSPTGDGGYGYTF.

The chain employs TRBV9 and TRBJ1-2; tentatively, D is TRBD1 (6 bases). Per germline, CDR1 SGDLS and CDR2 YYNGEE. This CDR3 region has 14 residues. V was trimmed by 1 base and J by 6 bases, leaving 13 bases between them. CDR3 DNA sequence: TGTGCCAGCAGCGTAAGGCACGCAGGGGATGGCTACACCTTC. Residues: CASSVRHAGDGYTF.

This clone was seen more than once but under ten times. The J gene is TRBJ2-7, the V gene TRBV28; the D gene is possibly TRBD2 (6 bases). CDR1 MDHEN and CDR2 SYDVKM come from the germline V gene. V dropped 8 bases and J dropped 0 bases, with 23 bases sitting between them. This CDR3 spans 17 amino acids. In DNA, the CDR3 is TGTGCCAGCTGGGGGGAGCGGACTCTTTCGTTCTCCTACGAGCAGTACTTC. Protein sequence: CASWGERTLSFSYEQYF.